Ten or more counts support the clone carrying this TCR beta chain. Its antigen is still unknown. This record comes from a study of blood T cells in healthy people across ages. Study overall: Per two T cells, template switching captured roughly one barcoded beta molecule.

Trimming cost V 4 bases and J 6 bases, with 12 bases left between them. The germline CDR1 and CDR2 sequences are SQVTM and ANQGSEA. This CDR3 has 12 amino acids. Combining a sample-barcoded 5' primer with a J-beta primer mix, a second PCR ran for about 7 to 12 cycles. TCRdb re-called the 5' RACE reads with MiXCR, one entry per CDR3 protein. This sample has 1 million or so distinct CDR3 sequences, with about 23% found just once. General observations from the study: Per million T cells, TCR beta diversity dropped about linearly as age rose.

These data were also filed under a second study, of T cells of mothers and their children. That publication notes: Every mother produced more than 8.5 million TCR beta CDR3 reads, whereas every child provided about 3 million. Researchers report slightly higher, though non-significant, overlap in related mother-child pairs than in unrelated pairs.

This clonotype was obtained from a girl between 2 and 10 years old in good health. V gene TRBV29-1 combines with J gene TRBJ2-5, with D perhaps matching TRBD2 (6 bases). The sequencing sample was made of blood. CDR3 DNA: TGCAGCGTTGCGGAGGGGATGAAGACCCAGTACTTC. Amino acids: CSVAEGMKTQYF.